Listed below are T cell receptor beta chains from one sample, sequenced in a study of T cell responses to AZD1222 COVID-19 vaccine. The assay was immunoSEQ multiplex PCR, and TCRdb's table has in-frame clones only and misses some. The sample contains under 150,000 clones, about 91% of which appear only once. Sequencing was performed on peripheral blood, taken 28 days after the second AZD1222 dose. These receptor sequences come from an adult who received the AZD1222 COVID-19 vaccine. The CDR3 runs from the conserved cysteine through the conserved F or W. The order of the fields is V gene, J gene, D gene, clone size, CDR3 DNA, CDR3 protein. A D gene is named only where the DNA matches it firmly. The size entry is marked missing in some rows and otherwise reads once, few, many or a size class.

TRBV4-2	TRBJ1-6	TRBD1	-	TGTGCCAGCAGCCAAGAGACAGGGGGTAATAGCAAGTATTCACCCCTCCACTTT	CASSQETGGNSKYSPLHF
TRBV28	TRBJ1-1	-	-	TGTGCCAGCAGTTACGCCCCGAGGGAGACTGAAGCTTTCTTT	CASSYAPRETEAFF
TRBV4-3	TRBJ1-1	-	-	TGCGCCAGCAGCCAGGGTTTAGATCGCCCCACTGAAGCTTTCTTT	CASSQGLDRPTEAFF
TRBV24-1	TRBJ2-4	-	-	TGTGCCACCAGTGAGAGGGGTGAGGCCAAAAACATTCAGTACTTC	CATSERGEAKNIQYF
TRBV6-6	TRBJ1-3	TRBD1	-	TGTGCCAGCAGTTTAACAGGGGAAGGAAACACCATATATTTT	CASSLTGEGNTIYF
TRBV5-1	TRBJ1-1	TRBD1	-	TGCGCCAGCAGCCCCCAGGCGACAGGGGGGAACACTGAAGCTTTCTTT	CASSPQATGGNTEAFF
TRBV3-1/TRBV3-2	TRBJ2-7	-	once	TGTGCCAGCAGCCGACGGTCGAGGTTCGAGCAGTACTTC	CASSRRSRFEQYF
TRBV7-8	TRBJ2-3	TRBD2	-	TGTGCCAGCACCCTGAGGCGGGGGGGGAGCACAGATACGCAGTATTTT	CASTLRRGGSTDTQYF
TRBV10-2	TRBJ2-1	TRBD2	-	TGCGCCAGCAGTGGGAGCGGGGAGGGAAATGAGCAGTTCTTC	CASSGSGEGNEQFF
TRBV7-9	TRBJ1-2	-	-	TGTGCCAGTTTTAGGGGCGCAGGCTATGGCTACACCTTC	CASFRGAGYGYTF
TRBV18	TRBJ1-1	-	-	TGTGCCAGCTCACCCGGGGGAGCTGAAGCTTTCTTT	CASSPGGAEAFF
TRBV6-5	TRBJ1-5	-	once	TGTGCCAGCAGTCAAAGGGGATTTGGGGGTCAGCCCCAGCATTTT	CASSQRGFGGQPQHF
TRBV7-9	TRBJ1-1	TRBD1	-	TGTGCCAGCAGCTTCGGACCAGGGGGCACTGAAGCTTTCTTT	CASSFGPGGTEAFF
TRBV3-1/TRBV3-2	TRBJ2-1	-	once	TGTGCCAGCAGCCAAGACGGAAGGTACAATGAGCAGTTCTTC	CASSQDGRYNEQFF
TRBV6-5	TRBJ1-1	TRBD1	few	TGTGCCAGCACTCGAGACAGGGGGTTCACTGAAGCTTTCTTT	CASTRDRGFTEAFF
TRBV10-1	TRBJ1-2	-	once	TGCGCCAGCAGTTCCGGGACAAATTATGGCTACACCTTC	CASSSGTNYGYTF
TRBV19	TRBJ2-5	TRBD2	-	TGTGCCAGTAGTTCCGCTAGCGGGATGGGAGAGACCCAGTACTTC	CASSSASGMGETQYF
TRBV24-1	TRBJ2-3	TRBD2	-	TGTGCCACCAGTGATTTTCTAGCGGGGGACACAGATACGCAGTATTTT	CATSDFLAGDTDTQYF
TRBV6-6	TRBJ1-2	-	-	TGTGCCAGCAGGAACAGGGTCAGCTATGGCTACACCTTC	CASRNRVSYGYTF
TRBV15	TRBJ2-3	-	-	TGTGCCACCGGCAGAGGGTGGGCGGGGAATGTCACAGATACGCAGTATTTT	CATGRGWAGNVTDTQYF
TRBV12-5	TRBJ1-1	-	-	TGTGCTAGTGGTTTGGGAGGGGAGGTTAAAGCTTTCTTT	CASGLGGEVKAFF
TRBV2	TRBJ1-1	-	once	TGTGCCAGCAGTTCGCTGGACACTGAAGCTTTCTTT	CASSSLDTEAFF
TRBV7-2	TRBJ2-2	TRBD2	once	TGTGCCAGCAGCTTATCCAAACTAGCGGGAGTCGTGGCCGGGGAGCTGTTTTTT	CASSLSKLAGVVAGELFF
TRBV27	TRBJ2-5	-	-	TGTGCCAGCAGTTCGAGCAACATATGGGCAGGGTTTAGGGACCAGTACTTC	CASSSSNIWAGFRDQYF
TRBV19	TRBJ1-1	-	-	TGTGCCAGTAGTAAAGGAAACACTGAAGCTTTCTTT	CASSKGNTEAFF
TRBV10-2	TRBJ1-2	-	-	TGCGCCAGCAGTGATACAGCTAACTATGGCTACACCTTC	CASSDTANYGYTF
TRBV30	TRBJ2-2	-	-	TGTGCCTGGAGTGGCCTGGGCACCGGGGAGCTGTTTTTT	CAWSGLGTGELFF
TRBV5-6	TRBJ1-1	-	-	TGTGCCAGCAACAGAGGGAGACGGTGGGGCACTGAAGCTTTCTTT	CASNRGRRWGTEAFF
TRBV5-1	TRBJ1-2	TRBD1	-	TGCGCCAGCAGCTTTTCAGGGGGCGGTGGCTACACCTTC	CASSFSGGGGYTF
TRBV6-6	TRBJ1-5	-	-	TGTGCCAGCAGTTACATGGAGGTAGGGCAGCCCCAGCATTTT	CASSYMEVGQPQHF
TRBV5-1	TRBJ1-1	-	once	TGCGCCAGCAGCTTTGGAGAGGGGACTGAAGCTTTCTTT	CASSFGEGTEAFF
TRBV6-1	TRBJ1-6	TRBD1	-	TGTGCCAGCAGTGAAGCGCTTCGGACAGGGAATTCACCCCTCCACTTT	CASSEALRTGNSPLHF
TRBV6-5	TRBJ1-1	-	-	TGTGCCTCACGGGGAGGGTACACTGAAGCTTTCTTT	CASRGGYTEAFF
TRBV13	TRBJ2-3	TRBD2	medium-sized	TGTGCCAGCAGCTTCCACCTAGCGGGCGGAAGCACAGATACGCAGTATTTT	CASSFHLAGGSTDTQYF
TRBV7-2	TRBJ1-4	TRBD1	-	TGTGCCAGCAGCTTACTGGGACAGGGTGATGAAAAACTGTTTTTT	CASSLLGQGDEKLFF
TRBV28	TRBJ1-1	-	-	TGTGCCAGCCTTTCGGGCCAAAGAAACACTGAAGCTTTCTTT	CASLSGQRNTEAFF
TRBV12-5	TRBJ2-5	-	-	TGTGCTAGTGGTGTCGAGGTCACGGGGACCCAGTACTTC	CASGVEVTGTQYF
TRBV28	TRBJ1-5	-	-	TGTGCCAGCCTCCTGGACGGGAACAATCAGCCCCAGCATTTT	CASLLDGNNQPQHF
TRBV24-1	TRBJ2-3	TRBD1	-	TGTGCCACCAGTGATTCCGGGACAGGGGCGGGAGGAGATACGCAGTATTTT	CATSDSGTGAGGDTQYF
TRBV7-2	TRBJ2-1	-	-	TGTGCCAGCAGCCCCACGAGAGGGTCCTACAATGAGCAGTTCTTC	CASSPTRGSYNEQFF
TRBV6-5	TRBJ1-2	-	-	TGTGCCAGCAGGCCCTTTGGAGGCGGCTATGGCTACACCTTC	CASRPFGGGYGYTF
TRBV7-2	TRBJ1-5	-	-	TGTGCCAGCATGGTCCAGGGAAGCAATCAGCCCCAGCATTTT	CASMVQGSNQPQHF
TRBV6-5	TRBJ1-4	TRBD1	-	TGTGCCAGCAGTTACTCGGGACAGGGCACTAATGAAAAACTGTTTTTT	CASSYSGQGTNEKLFF
TRBV7-9	TRBJ1-1	-	-	TGTGCCAGCAGCTTATCCACAGGCAGCACTGAAGCTTTCTTT	CASSLSTGSTEAFF
TRBV10-2	TRBJ1-1	-	-	TGCGCCAGCAGGGCGGCGGGCATGAACACTGAAGCTTTCTTT	CASRAAGMNTEAFF
TRBV18	TRBJ2-3	-	-	TGTGCCAGCTCACCACGGGTAGCAGTACGGGGAGATACGCAGTATTTT	CASSPRVAVRGDTQYF
TRBV2	TRBJ1-4	TRBD1	-	TGTGCCAGCAGTCAACAGGGGCGGGATGAAAAACTGTTTTTT	CASSQQGRDEKLFF
TRBV19	TRBJ1-2	-	-	TGTGCCAGTAGCACCTCGGGGGGCGAAGGCTACACCTTC	CASSTSGGEGYTF
TRBV3-1/TRBV3-2	TRBJ1-2	-	-	TGTGCCAGCAGCCAAGTATTAATGACGGGAACCGAAGCTAACTATGGCTACACCTTC	CASSQVLMTGTEANYGYTF